This record looks at one T cell receptor beta chain sequence and its context. What it binds is unknown. The entry originates in a study of cytomegalovirus exposure and HLA in healthy donors. Overall study findings and caveats: HLA alleles showed associations with approximately 15,000 TCR beta sequences in a later analysis, at a 0.05 false discovery rate. In vitro, three CMV-associated chains proved specific for CMV antigens. Overall, roughly 150 TCR beta chains were annotated as cytomegalovirus-associated.

CDR1 MDHEN and CDR2 SYDVKM come from the germline V gene. V shed 8 bases and J shed 2 bases, with 27 bases lying between them. CDR3 length: 18 amino acids. The PCR made use of 60 Vbeta and 13 Jbeta primers. The repertoire was sequenced with immunoSEQ multiplex PCR; TCRdb's copy has only in-frame clones and lacks some. The repertoire holds about 200,000 clones, with approximately 86% as singletons. This TCR was recovered from a woman in her thirties in good health and CMV-seronegative. Sequencing was performed on PBMCs. V gene TRBV28 combines with J gene TRBJ2-5; TRBD1 might be the D (5 bases). The CDR3 coding sequence is TGTGCCAGCCGAAATCAAGGCGGCGCAGGGCTATTACAAGAGACCCAGTACTTC. It specifies CASRNQGGAGLLQETQYF.